This is a list of T cell receptor beta chains from one sample in a study of blood T cell repertoires in COVID-19. Repertoires were generated with immunoSEQ multiplex PCR, while TCRdb's copy carries only in-frame clones and drops some. The sample lists about 62,000 clones; 85% to 90% were seen once. The specimen was peripheral blood. These receptors all stem from a man between 70 and 80 years old with acute or convalescent COVID-19. The CDR3 runs from the conserved cysteine through the conserved F or W. For some rows the clone size is stated as once, few or many, or as a class when expanded; others skip it.

-,TRBV11-2,CASSTRPTGIYEQYF
-,TRBV5-4,CASSLSGLLAQLAGELFF
once,TRBV6-6,CASCQDRPNQPQHF
-,TRBV24-1,CATSTTHWDSHYNEQFF
-,TRBV29-1,CSVATGSPETQYF
-,TRBV19,CASRQLGLAGGPGETQYF
-,TRBV9,CASGTSGSTDTQYF
few,TRBV2,CASSEHNTGELFF
-,TRBV11-2,CASSLRKEVSGNTIYF
-,TRBV5-1,CASSLVLGQASEAFF
-,TRBV5-1,CASSLAGTADEAFF
-,TRBV5-6,CASSRVASGQYF
-,TRBV30,CALESTGSTDTQYF
-,TRBV9,CASSPRTGSEQYF
-,TRBV14,CASSRQGNGELFF